This is a list of T cell receptor beta chains from one sample in a study of T cell responses to AZD1222 COVID-19 vaccine. Clones were sequenced by immunoSEQ multiplex PCR, and TCRdb holds only the in-frame ones, with some missing. The sample records around 150,000 clones, 80% to 95% being singletons. Material: peripheral blood, obtained 28 days after the second AZD1222 dose. The receptors were sampled from an adult who received the AZD1222 COVID-19 vaccine. The CDR3 runs from the conserved cysteine through the conserved F or W. A D gene is named only where the DNA matches it firmly. Size is stated for part of the rows, as once, few or many counts, or as a class when the clone is expanded.

- TRBJ2-6 TRBV28 - TGTGCCAGCAGTCGGGGGCCTGGGGCCAACGTCCTGACTTTC CASSRGPGANVLTF
- TRBJ1-2 TRBV5-1 - TGCGCCAGCAGCTCGACGAGGGACTATGGCTACACCTTC CASSSTRDYGYTF
- TRBJ1-6 TRBV7-9 TRBD1 TGTGCCAGCAGCTTAGAGGGACAGGCCTTTAATTCACCCCTCCACTTT CASSLEGQAFNSPLHF
once TRBJ1-6 TRBV15 - TGTGCCACCAGCTCACAGGGTTCATTTCCCCCCCGGACCCTCCACTTT CATSSQGSFPPRTLHF
- TRBJ1-2 TRBV18 TRBD1 TGTGCCAGCTCACCAGTCAATCGCAGGGGGCAAGGTGCCTATGGCTACACCTTC CASSPVNRRGQGAYGYTF
- TRBJ2-2 TRBV19 - TGTGCCAGTAGACGAAACAGGGGAGGGGGCACCGGGGAGCTGTTTTTT CASRRNRGGGTGELFF
- TRBJ2-1 TRBV5-4 - TGTGCCAGCAGCTCGTACTCAGGAATCTACAATGAGCAGTTCTTC CASSSYSGIYNEQFF
- TRBJ2-7 TRBV7-2 - TGTGCCAGCAGCACCCGCGGCAGTTCCCGACCCTACGAGCAGTACTTC CASSTRGSSRPYEQYF
- TRBJ2-5 TRBV5-1 TRBD1 TGCGCCAGCAGCTCCGGGACAGGATGGGGAGAGACCCAGTACTTC CASSSGTGWGETQYF
- TRBJ1-6 TRBV6-2/TRBV6-3 - TGTGCCAGCAGTTACAACGACCGGGAAGCTTCACCCCTCCACTTT CASSYNDREASPLHF
- TRBJ2-7 TRBV27 - TGTGCCAGCAGAACGGGACAAACCTACGAGCAGTACTTC CASRTGQTYEQYF
- TRBJ1-1 TRBV27 - TGTGCCAGCACCCTCGGCCAGAACACTGAAGCTTTCTTT CASTLGQNTEAFF
- TRBJ2-2 TRBV7-6 - TGTGCCAGCAGCTTAGCTTCACTGAACACCGGGGAGCTGTTTTTT CASSLASLNTGELFF
- TRBJ1-2 TRBV27 TRBD1 TGTGCCAGCAGGGGGGGACAGGGGAGCTATGGCTACACCTTC CASRGGQGSYGYTF
once TRBJ2-7 TRBV5-8 - TGTGCCAGCAGCTTGGAAGGCAGGGTGGCCTACGAGCAGTACTTC CASSLEGRVAYEQYF
- TRBJ1-5 TRBV18 - TGTGCCAGCTCACCACCGAACAGGGCGGGACCCCAGCATTTT CASSPPNRAGPQHF
- TRBJ1-1 TRBV2 - TGTGCCAGCATGAATGGTCCCCCCGGGGGGGGCCGAATAGGCACTGAAGCTTTCTTT CASMNGPPGGGRIGTEAFF
- TRBJ2-3 TRBV7-5 - TGTGCCAGAAGGAACGCGGGGGTTCACGGCACAGATACGCAGTATTTT CARRNAGVHGTDTQYF
- TRBJ1-4 TRBV28 - TGTGCCTCGGGGCAGCTTAATGAAAAACTGTTTTTT CASGQLNEKLFF
- TRBJ1-3 TRBV9 - TGTGCCAGCAGCCCGACGACAAACTCTGGAAACACCATATATTTT CASSPTTNSGNTIYF
- TRBJ2-5 TRBV25-1 TRBD2 TGTGCCAGCAGTGAACCCTCGGGACTAGCCCAAGAAGAGACCCAGTACTTC CASSEPSGLAQEETQYF
- TRBJ2-3 TRBV3-1/TRBV3-2 - TGTGCCAGCAACCAACGAGATACGCAGTATTTT CASNQRDTQYF
- TRBJ1-1 TRBV7-9 - TGTGCCAGCAGCTTAGAAGGGGGGGCTTTCTTT CASSLEGGAFF
- TRBJ2-1 TRBV27 TRBD1 TGTGCCAGCAGTTCTGGAGGGACAGGGTTCAATGAGCAGTTCTTC CASSSGGTGFNEQFF
- TRBJ2-7 TRBV10-3 - TGTGCCATCAGGGGACACAGGGACTCCTACGAGCAGTACTTC CAIRGHRDSYEQYF
- TRBJ1-2 TRBV9 - TGTGCCAGCAGCGTAGGGGATAACAACTATGGCTACACCTTC CASSVGDNNYGYTF
- TRBJ2-1 TRBV2 - TGTGCCAGCAGTGAACGGACTACCCTCCGCAATGAGCAGTTCTTC CASSERTTLRNEQFF
- TRBJ2-2 TRBV7-2 TRBD2 TGTGCCAGCAGCACGCGGACTAGCGGGAGGATGGCGAACACCGGGGAGCTGTTTTTT CASSTRTSGRMANTGELFF
- TRBJ2-3 TRBV27 TRBD1 TGTGCCAGCAGTTTCCGCAGGGGGGATACGCAGTATTTT CASSFRRGDTQYF
- TRBJ2-7 TRBV5-1 TRBD2 TGCGCCAGCAGCTTGGCCGGCGGGAGTCTCTCCTACGAGCAGTACTTC CASSLAGGSLSYEQYF
- TRBJ2-2 TRBV16 - TGTGCCAGCAGCCAATTGGCCGGTTCGACCGGGGAGCTGTTTTTT CASSQLAGSTGELFF
- TRBJ2-5 TRBV19 - TGTGCCAGTAGATGGCGGGGGACAGCGGGGGAGACCCAGTACTTC CASRWRGTAGETQYF
- TRBJ2-1 TRBV5-4 TRBD2 TGTGCCAGCAGGGGAGCGGGGGGGCCTTACCCTGAGCAGTTCTTC CASRGAGGPYPEQFF
- TRBJ2-1 TRBV5-1 TRBD1 TGCGCCAGCAGCGTGACAGGGGGGGTTGAGCAGTTCTTC CASSVTGGVEQFF
- TRBJ2-7 TRBV7-3 TRBD2 TGTGCCAGCAGCTTGACTAGCGGGTCATACGAGCAGTACTTC CASSLTSGSYEQYF
- TRBJ2-1 TRBV12-3/TRBV12-4 - TGTGCCAGCAGTTTACAAGGCAATGAGCAGTTCTTC CASSLQGNEQFF
- TRBJ2-1 TRBV11-2 - TGTGCCAGCAGCTTGGGTAGTAATGGTAATGAGCAGTTCTTC CASSLGSNGNEQFF